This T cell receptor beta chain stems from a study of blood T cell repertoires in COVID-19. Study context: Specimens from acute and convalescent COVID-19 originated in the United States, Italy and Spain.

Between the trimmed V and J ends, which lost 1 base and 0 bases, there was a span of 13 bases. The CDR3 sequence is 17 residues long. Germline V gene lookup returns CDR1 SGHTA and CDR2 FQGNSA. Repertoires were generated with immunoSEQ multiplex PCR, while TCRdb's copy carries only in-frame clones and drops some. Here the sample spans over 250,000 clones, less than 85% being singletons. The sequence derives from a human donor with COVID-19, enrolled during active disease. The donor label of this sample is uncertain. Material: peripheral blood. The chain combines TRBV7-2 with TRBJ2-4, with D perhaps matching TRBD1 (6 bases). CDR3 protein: CASSLVGGGLAKNIQYF. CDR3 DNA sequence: TGTGCCAGCAGCTTAGTGGGTGGGGGCTTAGCCAAAAACATTCAGTACTTC. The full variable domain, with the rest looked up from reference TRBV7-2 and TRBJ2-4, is GAGVSQSPSNKVTEKGKDVELRCDPISGHTALYWYRQSLGQGLEFLIYFQGNSAPDKSGLPSDRFSAERTGGSVSTLTIQRTQQEDSAVYLCASSLVGGGLAKNIQYFGAGTRLSVL.